This T cell receptor (beta chain) was identified during a study of T cells after yellow fever vaccination. Study as a whole: SMART-Seq v4 Ultra Low Input served to prepare low-cell-number fractions.

The table lists this clonotype with a few counts. V was pared by 2 bases and J by 0 bases, with 8 bases between. This CDR3 contains 15 residues. Germline values: CDR1 MNHNY, CDR2 SVGAGI (reference sequence). A 5'RACE template-switching step, the method used to make TCR cDNA, added a universal primer site and UMIs. TCRdb itself ran the 5' RACE reads through MiXCR, one entry per CDR3 protein. The sample carries about 320,000 distinct CDR3 sequences, approximately 4.3% recorded once. The TCR originated in a man younger than 35 who received the YFV17D yellow fever vaccine. The J gene is TRBJ1-3, the V gene TRBV6-6, with no clear D. The specimen comprised PBMCs, sampled 15 days after the yellow fever booster vaccination. CDR3: CASSYGYYSGNTIYF. The CDR3 nucleotides read TGTGCCAGCAGTTACGGATACTACTCTGGAAACACCATATATTTT.